A selection of T cell receptor beta chains follows, all from one sample in a study of PD-1 blockade in classical Hodgkin lymphoma. Generated by immunoSEQ multiplex PCR, the TCRdb table keeps only in-frame clones and is missing some. This table has over 20,000 clones, approximately 80% appearing once. The source was peripheral blood mononuclear cells (PBMCs), collected before the fourth cycle of nivolumab. The source of these receptors is a human donor with classical Hodgkin lymphoma. Both conserved end residues are part of each CDR3. D genes are given only for firm matches. Some rows mark clone size as missing; the rest say once, few, many or name a class of expanded clone.

cdr3_length j_call clone_size v_call d_call cdr3_nt cdr3_aa
17 TRBJ2-5 NA TRBV6-1 TRBD2 TGTGCCAGCAGTGAAGAACTAGCGGGAGGGCCGGTTGTGACCCAGTACTTC CASSEELAGGPVVTQYF
14 TRBJ1-2 NA TRBV29-1 NA TGCAGCGTTGAAGATTTCGCCGACAGCTATGGCTACACCTTC CSVEDFADSYGYTF
16 TRBJ2-3 few TRBV11-2 TRBD2 TGTGCCAGCAGCTTAGAGGGACTAGCGGGGGCTGATACGCAGTATTTT CASSLEGLAGADTQYF
14 TRBJ2-7 NA TRBV5-1 TRBD1 TGCGCCAGCAGCACCAACAGGGGATTCTACGAGCAGTACTTC CASSTNRGFYEQYF
19 TRBJ1-5 NA TRBV5-1 NA TGCGCCAGCAGCTCCCTCCCGGGACAAGGGGGAGCTAGCAATCAGCCCCAGCATTTT CASSSLPGQGGASNQPQHF
15 TRBJ2-7 NA TRBV19 TRBD1 TGTGCCAGTAGTAACCGGGACAGGGTTTTCCACGAGCAGTACTTC CASSNRDRVFHEQYF
14 TRBJ1-1 NA TRBV13 NA TGTGCCAGCAGCAGGAGGTATCCGAACACTGAAGCTTTCTTT CASSRRYPNTEAFF
14 TRBJ1-3 NA TRBV28 NA TGTGCCAGCAGATCCGGGACTGCAGGAAACACCATATATTTT CASRSGTAGNTIYF
16 TRBJ2-6 NA TRBV5-1 NA TGCGCCAGCAGCTTGCTGTCAAACTCTGGGGCCAACGTCCTGACTTTC CASSLLSNSGANVLTF
12 TRBJ2-3 NA TRBV9 NA TGTGCCAGCAGCGGACCAGCAGGTACGCAGTATTTT CASSGPAGTQYF
14 TRBJ2-5 NA TRBV14 NA TGTGCCAGCAGCCAAATCTTGTCCGCAGAGACCCAGTACTTC CASSQILSAETQYF
14 TRBJ2-3 NA TRBV10-3 NA TGTGCCATCAGTAGAGGGGGGCGTACAGATACGCAGTATTTT CAISRGGRTDTQYF
15 TRBJ2-6 NA TRBV6-5 NA TGTGCCAGCAGTTACGGTAACACTGGGGCCAACGTCCTGACTTTC CASSYGNTGANVLTF
15 TRBJ2-3 NA TRBV6-4 NA TGTGCCAGCAGTGACGGTCAGGGGCACACAGATACGCAGTATTTT CASSDGQGHTDTQYF
14 TRBJ1-5 NA TRBV19 TRBD1 TGTGCCACCCGGGACAGGGGGCGTAATCAGCCCCAGCATTTT CATRDRGRNQPQHF
14 TRBJ2-3 NA TRBV7-2 NA TGTGCCAGCAGCTTGGGCGGGAACATCGAAACGCAGTATTTT CASSLGGNIETQYF
15 TRBJ1-2 NA TRBV5-8 NA TGTGCCAGCAGCTCCGGAGCCGGGGGGCTCTATGGCTACACCTTC CASSSGAGGLYGYTF
19 TRBJ2-7 NA TRBV27 TRBD1 TGTGCCAGCAGTCTAGGGACAGGATCATCCCTAGTGGTGACCTACGAGCAGTACTTC CASSLGTGSSLVVTYEQYF
15 TRBJ2-3 NA TRBV7-7 TRBD1 TGTGCCAGCAGCCCTACAGGGGGGAGTACAGATACGCAGTATTTT CASSPTGGSTDTQYF
14 TRBJ1-1 NA TRBV7-2 NA TGTGCCAGCAGCCCTCTCGGGGCCGACACTGAAGCTTTCTTT CASSPLGADTEAFF
14 TRBJ2-2 NA TRBV2 NA TGTGCCAGCAGGGAAGGGTTGACCACCGGGGAGCTGTTTTTT CASREGLTTGELFF
13 TRBJ1-5 few TRBV4-3 NA TGCGCCAGCAGCCAAGAGGTCGGTCAGCCCCAGCATTTT CASSQEVGQPQHF
13 TRBJ1-6 NA TRBV10-3 NA TGTGCCATCAGTGAGTTTTCCTCCTCACCCCTCCACTTT CAISEFSSSPLHF
11 TRBJ2-7 NA TRBV19 NA TGTGCCAGTAGTAAAAAGGGGGATCAGTACTTC CASSKKGDQYF